Following are 27 T cell receptor beta chains from one sample sequenced in a study of Graves' ophthalmopathy and Graves' hyperthyroidism. TCR beta CDR3 regions were amplified from RNA transcripts. The first round was an RT-PCR with HTBI primers, and the second round was a multiplex PCR. TCRdb processed the multiplex PCR reads anew with MiXCR; each CDR3 protein has one entry. The sample contains about 220,000 distinct CDR3 sequences, approximately 21% of which appear only once. The source material was peripheral blood. All receptors derive from a woman aged 45-65 years with Graves' ophthalmopathy.

This clonotype was observed at least ten times. The chain links TRBV7-8 to TRBJ2-7; TRBD2 is a possible D gene (6 bases). CDR3 length: 11 amino acids. From germline, CDR1 is SGHVS and CDR2 FQNEAQ. The V end was cut by 5 bases, the J end by 6 bases, with 8 bases between. The DNA for the CDR3 is TGTGCCAGCAGCCGGACTACCGAGCAGTACTTC. Its protein is CASSRTTEQYF. Looking up the rest from reference TRBV7-8 and TRBJ2-7 gives the full variable domain: GAGVSQSPRYKVAKRGQDVALRCDPISGHVSLFWYQQALGQGPEFLTYFQNEAQLDKSGLPSDRFFAERPEGSVSTLKIQRTQQEDSAVYLCASSRTTEQYFGPGTRLTVT.

This clonotype was picked up many times. The gene calls are TRBV5-1 and TRBJ2-5, with 9 bases fitting TRBD2. V was clipped by 4 bases and J by 4 bases; unmatched bases: 2. CDR1 is SGHRS, CDR2 YFSETQ, per germline. This CDR3 is 13 amino acids long. The CDR3 bases are TGCGCCAGCAGCCCGGGACTAGCAGAGACCCAGTACTTC. Amino acids: CASSPGLAETQYF. Based on the CDR3 plus reference TRBV5-1 and TRBJ2-5, the full variable domain is KAGVTQTPRYLIKTRGQQVTLSCSPISGHRSVSWYQQTPGQGLQFLFEYFSETQRNKGNFPGRFSGRQFSNSRSEMNVSTLELGDSALYLCASSPGLAETQYFGPGTRLLVL.

This clonotype was seen many times. The chain uses TRBV6-1 and TRBJ1-2, with D tentatively TRBD1 (5 bases). V lost 4 bases and J lost 1, with 13 bases in between. This CDR3 comprises 15 residues. Germline-derived CDR1 and CDR2 are MNHNS and SASEGT. Here the CDR3 reads CASSGATVINYGYTF. The CDR3 nucleotides read TGTGCCAGCAGTGGGGCGACAGTTATTAACTATGGCTACACCTTC.

The table lists this clonotype with many counts. The chain uses TRBV28 and TRBJ2-5, with D possibly TRBD2 on 5 matching bases. V lost 6 bases, J lost 5 bases, and 10 bases lay in between. Germline-derived CDR1 and CDR2 are MDHEN and SYDVKM. The CDR3 runs 12 residues. CDR3 DNA sequence: TGTGCCAGCAGACAACTAGGGGAGACCCAGTACTTC. Protein product: CASRQLGETQYF. Complete variable domain (other parts from reference TRBV28 and TRBJ2-5): DVKVTQSSRYLVKRTGEKVFLECVQDMDHENMFWYRQDPGLGLRLIYFSYDVKMKEKGDIPEGYSVSREKKERFSLILESASTNQTSMYLCASRQLGETQYFGPGTRLLVL.

This clonotype was seen repeatedly, ten times or more. V usage is TRBV6-5 and J usage is TRBJ1-1; 8 bases align to TRBD1. This CDR3 contains 11 residues. J gave up 4 bases and V 10 bases, and 2 bases lay outside the gene matches. CDR1 and CDR2 (germline): MNHEY, SVGAGI. The CDR3 DNA sequence: TGTGCCATCGACAGGGGCACTGAAGCTTTCTTT. It is translated as CAIDRGTEAFF.

This clonotype has at least ten counts. This chain uses TRBV14 with TRBJ2-7; TRBD1 matches at 9 bases. The CDR3 runs to 15 residues. J was trimmed by 4 bases and V by 4 bases; bases with no gene match: 8. The germline V gene has CDR1 SGHDN and CDR2 FVKESK. In DNA, the CDR3 is TGTGCCAGCAGCCCCTGGACAGGGGAGGAATACGAGCAGTACTTC. Residues: CASSPWTGEEYEQYF.

The chain couples TRBV20-1 to TRBJ2-5; the match to TRBD2 covers 8 bases. The germline V gene encodes CDR1 DFQATT and CDR2 SNEGSKA (reference sequence). The CDR3 has 14 amino acids. The J segment lost 4 bases and the V segment lost 1 base, leaving 5 bases of the junction unmatched. The CDR3 loop reads CSARGASGRETQYF. CDR3 coding DNA: TGCAGTGCTAGAGGGGCTAGCGGGCGAGAGACCCAGTACTTC.

V and J are TRBV29-1 and TRBJ1-1; 8 bases are a match to TRBD1. The CDR3 contains 12 residues. Germline V gives CDR1 SQVTM, CDR2 ANQGSEA. The V and J ends lost 5 bases and 4 bases, in that order; junction bases with no gene match: 3. This CDR3 reads CSVTDRGTEAFF. CDR3 in DNA: TGCAGCGTTACCGACAGGGGCACTGAAGCTTTCTTT.

The V gene is TRBV27, the J gene TRBJ2-5; TRBD2 matches 12 bases. The CDR3 loop spans 15 amino acids. In germline, CDR1 is MNHEY, CDR2 SMNVEV (reference sequence). Unmatched junction bases numbered 7, after V lost 5 bases and J lost 6 bases. The CDR3 spells CASSPLAGGPKTQYF. In DNA form, the CDR3 reads TGTGCCAGCAGTCCCCTAGCGGGAGGGCCGAAGACCCAGTACTTC.

The table lists this clonotype with a few counts. The chain combines TRBV3-1 with TRBJ1-2; tentative D call: TRBD1 (5 bases). Looked up from germline, CDR1 is LGHDT and CDR2 is YNNKEL (reference sequence). The CDR3 extends over 15 amino acids. The germline V and J ends were trimmed by 5 bases and 5 bases, with 18 bases remaining between them. The chain's CDR3 is CASSFQHGTEYGYTF. DNA for the CDR3: TGTGCCAGCAGCTTCCAACACGGGACTGAGTATGGCTACACCTTC.

There are many counts of this clonotype. The chain recombines TRBV20-1 with TRBJ2-7, with D perhaps matching TRBD2 (5 bases). V lost 1 base and J 6 bases, leaving 19 bases between the germline ends. The CDR3 loop spans 15 amino acids. CDR1 is DFQATT, CDR2 SNEGSKA, per germline (reference sequence). CDR3: CSARAKRGRVFEQYF. CDR3 sequence (DNA): TGCAGTGCTAGAGCAAAGAGAGGGCGAGTATTCGAGCAGTACTTC.

This clonotype was seen a handful of times. The genes are TRBV20-1 and TRBJ1-2, with D possibly TRBD1 on 6 matching bases. The germline CDR1 and CDR2 sequences are DFQATT and SNEGSKA (reference sequence). V lost 7 bases and J 4 bases, leaving 16 bases between the germline ends. CDR3 length: 13 amino acids. DNA of the CDR3: TGCAGTGTCGTATCGACAGGAGGCTATGGCTACACCTTC. This codes for CSVVSTGGYGYTF.

The table lists this clonotype with many counts. The rearrangement uses TRBV6-1 and TRBJ2-5, with D possibly being TRBD1 or TRBD2 (5 bases each). The CDR3 consists of 15 residues. The germline V and J ends were trimmed by 7 bases and 0 bases, with 15 bases remaining between them. CDR1 is MNHNS, CDR2 SASEGT, per germline. CDR3 in amino acids: CASTQSGQYQETQYF. The CDR3 bases are TGTGCCAGCACTCAGTCGGGGCAGTACCAAGAGACCCAGTACTTC.

V and J are TRBV2 and TRBJ2-2; 10 nucleotides match TRBD1. The length of the CDR3 is 16 residues. V shed 3 bases, J shed 7 bases, and the junction held 8 bases outside the gene matches. Germline-derived CDR1 and CDR2 are SNHLY and FYNNEI. CDR3 in amino acids: CASSETATGGGGELFF. CDR3 in DNA: TGTGCCAGCAGTGAGACGGCGACAGGGGGCGGCGGGGAGCTGTTTTTT.

This clonotype was recorded at least ten times. The genes are TRBV29-1 and TRBJ1-1; tentative D call: TRBD1 (6 bases). Trimming shortened V by 4 bases and J by 0 bases, and 12 bases separated the two germline ends. Germline V gene lookup returns CDR1 SQVTM and CDR2 ANQGSEA. This CDR3 comprises 14 residues. The CDR3, as DNA: TGCAGCGTTGGTCTTCAGGGGTTGAACACTGAAGCTTTCTTT. It encodes CSVGLQGLNTEAFF.

J is TRBJ2-7 and V is TRBV19, with D perhaps TRBD1 or TRBD2 (5 bases each). Between the trimmed V and J ends, which lost 8 bases and 1 base, there was a span of 12 bases. Looked up from germline, CDR1 is LNHDA and CDR2 is SQIVND (reference sequence). The CDR3 runs to 13 residues. The CDR3 bases are TGTGCCAGTTCCGGGACGGAATCCTACGAGCAGTACTTC. Its translation: CASSGTESYEQYF.

The gene calls are TRBV6-2 or TRBV6-3 and TRBJ2-7; 8 nucleotides agree with TRBD1. The CDR3 is 15 amino acids. V trimming: 6 bases; J trimming: 5 bases; junction bases outside the gene matches: 12. Germline V gene data show CDR1 as MNHEY and CDR2 as SVGEGT. CDR3 DNA: TGTGCCAGCAGGAAACGTCAGGGGGCTTGGAACGAGCAGTACTTC. Its translation: CASRKRQGAWNEQYF.

This chain links TRBV19 with TRBJ1-1; 9 positions match TRBD1. V shed 3 bases and J 2 bases; nucleotides not matched to a gene: 7. The CDR3 spans 16 residues. Germline V gene lookup returns CDR1 LNHDA and CDR2 SQIVND (reference sequence). The CDR3 reads CASSMSLGQGNTEAFF. The CDR3 DNA reads TGTGCCAGTAGTATGTCGCTGGGACAGGGTAACACTGAAGCTTTCTTT.

This clonotype was detected ten times or more. Here the CDR3 reads CAWSATVGELFF. The CDR3 bases are TGTGCCTGGAGTGCAACGGTCGGGGAGCTGTTTTTT. The chain combines TRBV30 with TRBJ2-2; D unclear. The germline gives CDR1 GTSNPN, CDR2 SVGIG (reference sequence). The CDR3 runs to 12 residues. The ends were cut back, 1 base at V and 7 bases at J, with 7 bases in the middle. The whole variable domain, filled in from reference TRBV30 and TRBJ2-2, reads SQTIHQWPATLVQPVGSPLSLECTVEGTSNPNLYWYRQAAGRGLQLLFYSVGIGQISSEVPQNLSASRPQDRQFILSSKKLLLSDSGFYLCAWSATVGELFFGEGSRLTVL.

V usage is TRBV28 and J usage is TRBJ2-7, with D perhaps given as TRBD1 or TRBD2 (6 bases each). From germline, CDR1 is MDHEN and CDR2 SYDVKM. Trimming removed 2 bases from V and 2 bases from J, with 13 bases in between. The CDR3 length is 15 residues. As DNA, the CDR3 is TGTGCCAGCAGTTTACCGGGGGCCGTTACCTACGAGCAGTACTTC. Translation: CASSLPGAVTYEQYF. The full variable domain, with the rest looked up from reference TRBV28 and TRBJ2-7, is DVKVTQSSRYLVKRTGEKVFLECVQDMDHENMFWYRQDPGLGLRLIYFSYDVKMKEKGDIPEGYSVSREKKERFSLILESASTNQTSMYLCASSLPGAVTYEQYFGPGTRLTVT.

CDR3 nucleotide sequence: TGCGCCAGCATCCCCACTGGGGGTCCCGAGACCCAGTACTTC. Protein: CASIPTGGPETQYF. The rearrangement uses TRBV10-2 and TRBJ2-5; D is tentatively TRBD1 or TRBD2 (5 bases each). With 7 bases removed from V and 5 bases from J, the gap between germline ends came to 17 bases. Germline V gene lookup returns CDR1 WSHSY and CDR2 SAAADI. The CDR3 spans 14 residues.

This clonotype was detected ten times or more. V usage is TRBV14 and J usage is TRBJ2-5; the D is unclear. Germline V gene sequence: CDR1 SGHDN, CDR2 FVKESK. Trimming pared 4 bases from V and 5 bases from J, leaving 11 bases between. The CDR3 is made up of 13 amino acids. CDR3 region: CASSRRHRETQYF. CDR3 coding DNA: TGTGCCAGCAGCCGCAGACATCGGGAGACCCAGTACTTC.

This sequence joins TRBV5-5 and TRBJ1-5; possibly TRBD1 for D (5 bases). CDR1 and CDR2 (germline): SGHKS, YYEKEE (reference sequence). Between the trimmed V and J ends, which lost 1 base and 0 bases, there was a span of 11 bases. The length of the CDR3 is 16 residues. The CDR3 DNA reads TGTGCCAGCAGCTTGCAAGGGGCGGATAGCAATCAGCCCCAGCATTTT. It encodes CASSLQGADSNQPQHF.

J is TRBJ2-7 and V is TRBV6-1, with TRBD1 matching over 9 bases. The length of the CDR3 is 13 residues. J gave up 3 bases and V 6 bases, and 3 bases lay outside the gene matches. Per the germline V gene, CDR1 is MNHNS and CDR2 is SASEGT. The CDR3 protein is CASRTGGGYEQYF. CDR3 DNA sequence: TGTGCCAGCAGGACAGGGGGGGGCTACGAGCAGTACTTC.

The V call is TRBV10-3, the J call TRBJ2-5; no firm D call. Germline V CDR1 and CDR2: ENHRY, SYGVKD. There are 13 residues in the CDR3. Trimming left V 0 bases short and J 5 bases short, with 7 bases between. The DNA for the CDR3 is TGTGCCATCAGTGAGTCGGGGATGGAGACCCAGTACTTC. As protein: CAISESGMETQYF.

This chain joins TRBV24-1 and TRBJ2-5, with 9 nucleotides matching TRBD1. CDR1 and CDR2 (germline): KGHDR, SFDVKD. V lost 3 bases, J lost 1 base, and 2 bases stayed unmatched. The CDR3 is made up of 15 amino acids. Written as DNA, the CDR3 is TGTGCCACCAGTGATATGGGACAGGGCCAAGAGACCCAGTACTTC. It codes for CATSDMGQGQETQYF.

This clonotype was recorded many times. CDR3 loop: CAWSETDNQPQHF. The CDR3 nucleotides read TGTGCCTGGAGTGAAACAGACAATCAGCCCCAGCATTTT. The chain couples TRBV30 to TRBJ1-5; D gene unclear. Germline CDR1 GTSNPN, CDR2 SVGIG (reference sequence). CDR3 length equals 13 residues. V dropped 1 base and J dropped 3 bases, with 7 bases sitting between them.